A selection of T cell receptor beta chains follows, all from one sample in a study of blood T cell repertoires in COVID-19. This table comes from immunoSEQ multiplex PCR, and its TCRdb copy is limited to in-frame clones, with some not included. The table has 310,000 or so clones, around 87% seen once. The sample comprised PBMCs or T cells enriched from blood (not recorded which). The receptors were gathered from a woman between 18 and 29 years old with acute COVID-19. Each CDR3 is given with its conserved first and last residue. Fields, in order: J gene, V gene, clone size, D gene, CDR3 protein, CDR3 DNA. A D gene is named only where the DNA matches it firmly. Only some rows state a clone size, as once, few, many or a class for expanded clones.

J: TRBJ2-5
V: TRBV6-5
size: NA
D: NA
CDR3: CASSPVPGETQYF
DNA: TGTGCCAGCAGTCCAGTCCCGGGGGAGACCCAGTACTTC

J: TRBJ2-4
V: TRBV29-1
size: NA
D: NA
CDR3: CSVETGHLAKNIQYF
DNA: TGCAGCGTTGAGACAGGTCACCTAGCCAAAAACATTCAGTACTTC

J: TRBJ2-7
V: TRBV19
size: NA
D: NA
CDR3: CASSTGGAGKYEQYF
DNA: TGTGCCAGTAGTACGGGCGGGGCAGGGAAATACGAGCAGTACTTC

J: TRBJ2-1
V: TRBV30
size: NA
D: NA
CDR3: CAWSVGLGVYNEQFF
DNA: TGTGCCTGGAGCGTAGGACTTGGCGTATACAATGAGCAGTTCTTC

J: TRBJ1-2
V: TRBV5-1
size: NA
D: TRBD1
CDR3: CASSFTGTGNYGYTF
DNA: TGCGCCAGCAGCTTTACCGGGACAGGGAATTATGGCTACACCTTC

J: TRBJ1-1
V: TRBV19
size: NA
D: NA
CDR3: CASSIVQGPGTEAFF
DNA: TGTGCCAGTAGTATAGTACAGGGCCCGGGGACTGAAGCTTTCTTT

J: TRBJ2-3
V: TRBV7-8
size: once
D: TRBD1
CDR3: CASSLGQGQLTDTQYF
DNA: TGTGCCAGCAGCTTAGGACAGGGACAACTCACAGATACGCAGTATTTT

J: TRBJ2-7
V: TRBV19
size: NA
D: NA
CDR3: CATRLKGGVTGVQYF
DNA: TGTGCCACTCGCCTCAAGGGGGGGGTGACTGGCGTGCAGTACTTC

J: TRBJ1-2
V: TRBV6-1
size: once
D: TRBD1
CDR3: CASSEGQGDGYTF
DNA: TGTGCCAGCAGTGAAGGACAGGGCGATGGCTACACCTTC

J: TRBJ2-2
V: TRBV1
size: NA
D: NA
CDR3: CTRSGEWPGELFF
DNA: TGCACCCGTTCGGGGGAGTGGCCCGGGGAGCTGTTTTTT

J: TRBJ2-1
V: TRBV5-1
size: NA
D: NA
CDR3: CASSLERFLSYNEQFF
DNA: TGCGCCAGCAGCTTGGAACGATTTCTCAGCTACAATGAGCAGTTCTTC

J: TRBJ1-2
V: TRBV5-6
size: NA
D: NA
CDR3: CASSLDRAYGYTF
DNA: TGTGCCAGCAGCTTGGACAGGGCCTATGGCTACACCTTC

J: TRBJ1-3
V: TRBV11-2
size: NA
D: TRBD1
CDR3: CASRSINRQGTTSGNTIYF
DNA: TGTGCCAGCAGATCCATCAATCGACAGGGGACGACCTCTGGAAACACCATATATTTT

J: TRBJ2-3
V: TRBV15
size: NA
D: NA
CDR3: CATSREAAGGTDTQYF
DNA: TGTGCCACCAGCAGAGAGGCGGCAGGGGGCACAGATACGCAGTATTTT

J: TRBJ1-2
V: TRBV28
size: NA
D: TRBD1
CDR3: CASSPTGRSKAGTF
DNA: TGTGCCAGCAGTCCGACAGGGAGAAGTAAAGCGGGCACCTTC

J: TRBJ1-2
V: TRBV24-1
size: NA
D: NA
CDR3: CATSDRDTGYTF
DNA: TGTGCCACCAGTGATCGGGACACGGGCTACACCTTC

J: TRBJ2-1
V: TRBV19
size: NA
D: NA
CDR3: CASTTWGGHMGNEQFF
DNA: TGTGCCAGTACCACATGGGGAGGCCACATGGGGAATGAGCAGTTCTTC

J: TRBJ2-3
V: TRBV5-4
size: NA
D: TRBD1
CDR3: CASSQDRTPSTDTQYF
DNA: TGTGCCAGCAGCCAGGACAGGACCCCGAGCACAGATACGCAGTATTTT

J: TRBJ1-6
V: TRBV7-8
size: NA
D: TRBD1
CDR3: CASSPDRGGGSPLHF
DNA: TGTGCCAGCAGCCCGGACAGGGGAGGTGGGTCACCCCTCCACTTT

J: TRBJ1-5
V: TRBV2
size: NA
D: TRBD1
CDR3: CASKDRDRGNQPQHF
DNA: TGTGCCAGCAAAGATCGGGACAGGGGCAATCAGCCCCAGCATTTT

J: TRBJ2-3
V: TRBV7-3
size: NA
D: NA
CDR3: CASSFVPLGTGSTDTQYF
DNA: TGTGCCAGCAGCTTTGTTCCCCTCGGAACAGGGTCCACAGATACGCAGTATTTT

J: TRBJ2-7
V: TRBV4-1
size: NA
D: TRBD1
CDR3: CASSQPRQGGPYEQYF
DNA: TGCGCCAGCAGCCAACCCCGACAGGGGGGCCCCTACGAGCAGTACTTC

J: TRBJ2-7
V: TRBV6-2/TRBV6-3
size: NA
D: NA
CDR3: CASSYLGGPYEQYF
DNA: TGTGCCAGCAGTTACCTGGGTGGGCCCTACGAGCAGTACTTC

J: TRBJ1-2
V: TRBV29-1
size: NA
D: NA
CDR3: CSVENPTANYGYTF
DNA: TGCAGCGTTGAAAACCCGACAGCTAACTATGGCTACACCTTC

J: TRBJ2-3
V: TRBV10-2
size: NA
D: NA
CDR3: CASSPRAPPDTQYF
DNA: TGCGCCAGCAGTCCTAGAGCCCCCCCAGATACGCAGTATTTT

J: TRBJ2-7
V: TRBV25-1
size: NA
D: TRBD2
CDR3: CASGFSGRSYEQYF
DNA: TGTGCCAGCGGGTTTAGCGGGAGATCCTACGAGCAGTACTTC

J: TRBJ1-5
V: TRBV19
size: NA
D: NA
CDR3: CASSIGPNQHF
DNA: TGTGCCAGTAGTATTGGGCCCAACCAGCATTTT

J: TRBJ1-1
V: TRBV10-3
size: NA
D: NA
CDR3: CAISESRYTEAFF
DNA: TGTGCCATCAGTGAGTCGAGGTATACTGAAGCTTTCTTT

J: TRBJ1-2
V: TRBV6-5
size: NA
D: NA
CDR3: CASESGSVLYGYTF
DNA: TGTGCCAGCGAAAGCGGATCGGTTCTCTATGGCTACACCTTC

J: TRBJ1-1
V: TRBV19
size: NA
D: NA
CDR3: CASSIAGTEAFF
DNA: TGTGCCAGTAGTATAGCGGGCACTGAAGCTTTCTTT

J: TRBJ2-7
V: TRBV5-5
size: NA
D: TRBD2
CDR3: CASSWRWGSGKTYEQYF
DNA: TGTGCCAGCAGCTGGAGGTGGGGTAGCGGGAAAACCTACGAGCAGTACTTC

J: TRBJ2-1
V: TRBV13
size: NA
D: NA
CDR3: CASSFGRTFEQFF
DNA: TGTGCCAGCAGCTTTGGGCGCACCTTTGAGCAGTTCTTC

J: TRBJ2-7
V: TRBV6-5
size: NA
D: NA
CDR3: CASSPSPGQDYEQYF
DNA: TGTGCCAGCAGCCCGTCTCCGGGACAAGACTACGAGCAGTACTTC

J: TRBJ2-2
V: TRBV5-1
size: NA
D: TRBD2
CDR3: CASRTGASGSWLSPIGELFF
DNA: TGCGCCAGCAGGACGGGGGCTAGCGGGAGCTGGTTGAGTCCAATCGGGGAGCTGTTTTTT

J: TRBJ2-2
V: TRBV29-1
size: NA
D: NA
CDR3: CSVGSQGGHANTGELFF
DNA: TGCAGCGTTGGCTCCCAAGGGGGACACGCGAACACCGGGGAGCTGTTTTTT

J: TRBJ2-2
V: TRBV12-5
size: NA
D: NA
CDR3: CASGLWTRGSGKGDTGELFF
DNA: TGTGCTAGTGGTTTGTGGACCCGCGGGTCTGGTAAGGGGGACACCGGGGAGCTGTTTTTT

J: TRBJ2-7
V: TRBV6-5
size: NA
D: NA
CDR3: CASSSHRDLHEQYF
DNA: TGTGCCAGCAGTAGCCACAGGGATCTCCACGAGCAGTACTTC

J: TRBJ2-1
V: TRBV27
size: NA
D: NA
CDR3: CASSPSSQVGEQFF
DNA: TGTGCCAGCAGTCCGTCCTCTCAAGTCGGGGAGCAGTTCTTC

J: TRBJ2-1
V: TRBV2
size: NA
D: TRBD2
CDR3: CASSALAGGSNEQFF
DNA: TGTGCCAGCAGCGCCCTAGCGGGAGGTAGCAATGAGCAGTTCTTC

J: TRBJ2-3
V: TRBV18
size: NA
D: TRBD2
CDR3: CASSPLAGGPGGGTDTQYF
DNA: TGTGCCAGCTCACCACTTGCGGGAGGGCCTGGGGGGGGCACAGATACGCAGTATTTT

J: TRBJ2-7
V: TRBV5-4
size: NA
D: TRBD1
CDR3: CASSLAGQRSSYEQYF
DNA: TGTGCCAGCAGCTTGGCGGGACAGAGGAGCTCCTACGAGCAGTACTTC

J: TRBJ2-1
V: TRBV7-9
size: NA
D: TRBD2
CDR3: CASSLGVTSGSGTYNEQFF
DNA: TGTGCCAGCAGCTTAGGGGTGACTAGCGGGAGCGGTACCTACAATGAGCAGTTCTTC

J: TRBJ1-3
V: TRBV4-1
size: NA
D: NA
CDR3: CASSQIPDRYSGNTIYF
DNA: TGCGCCAGCAGCCAAATACCCGACAGATACTCTGGAAACACCATATATTTT

J: TRBJ2-1
V: TRBV5-8
size: NA
D: NA
CDR3: CASSFWGQQISNEQFF
DNA: TGTGCCAGCAGCTTTTGGGGGCAGCAGATTAGCAATGAGCAGTTCTTC

J: TRBJ1-3
V: TRBV5-1
size: NA
D: NA
CDR3: CASRQGLSGNTIYF
DNA: TGCGCCAGCAGGCAGGGACTCTCTGGAAACACCATATATTTT

J: TRBJ1-2
V: TRBV6-6
size: NA
D: NA
CDR3: CASSRGGQALTF
DNA: TGTGCCAGCAGTCGCGGGGGTCAGGCCCTCACCTTC

J: TRBJ2-1
V: TRBV6-4
size: NA
D: NA
CDR3: CASRADRESYNEQFF
DNA: TGTGCCAGCAGAGCCGATCGGGAGTCCTACAATGAGCAGTTCTTC

J: TRBJ1-4
V: TRBV3-1/TRBV3-2
size: NA
D: NA
CDR3: CASSQSASNEKLFF
DNA: TGTGCCAGCAGCCAATCGGCTAGTAATGAAAAACTGTTTTTT

J: TRBJ2-7
V: TRBV10-1
size: NA
D: TRBD2
CDR3: CASSEASSGSYEQYF
DNA: TGCGCCAGCAGTGAGGCGTCTAGCGGGTCCTACGAGCAGTACTTC

J: TRBJ2-1
V: TRBV27
size: NA
D: TRBD2
CDR3: CASSLGTSVYNEQFF
DNA: TGTGCCAGCAGTTTAGGGACTAGCGTTTACAATGAGCAGTTCTTC

J: TRBJ2-6
V: TRBV6-6
size: NA
D: TRBD1
CDR3: CASRRTGRSGANVLTF
DNA: TGTGCCAGCAGAAGGACAGGCCGCTCTGGGGCCAACGTCCTGACTTTC

J: TRBJ2-1
V: TRBV28
size: NA
D: NA
CDR3: CASRPALSSYNEQFF
DNA: TGTGCCAGCAGGCCAGCGTTAAGCTCCTACAATGAGCAGTTCTTC

J: TRBJ2-1
V: TRBV27
size: once
D: NA
CDR3: CASRARGIDYNEQFF
DNA: TGTGCCAGCAGGGCCAGGGGCATAGACTACAATGAGCAGTTCTTC

J: TRBJ1-1
V: TRBV7-6
size: NA
D: NA
CDR3: CASSLYGGSNTEAFF
DNA: TGTGCCAGCAGCTTATATGGGGGCTCGAACACTGAAGCTTTCTTT

J: TRBJ2-3
V: TRBV30
size: NA
D: TRBD1
CDR3: CAWTQQGAFTLNSTDTQYF
DNA: TGTGCCTGGACACAACAGGGGGCGTTTACTCTTAACTCCACAGATACGCAGTATTTT

J: TRBJ1-4
V: TRBV7-9
size: NA
D: NA
CDR3: CASSLNRGQLNEKLFF
DNA: TGTGCCAGCAGCTTAAATCGAGGGCAGCTTAATGAAAAACTGTTTTTT

J: TRBJ1-6
V: TRBV3-1/TRBV3-2
size: NA
D: NA
CDR3: CASSLQNYNSPLHF
DNA: TGTGCCAGCAGCCTCCAGAATTATAATTCACCCCTCCACTTT

J: TRBJ2-5
V: TRBV7-2
size: NA
D: NA
CDR3: CASSLAGKQVLREETQYF
DNA: TGTGCCAGCAGCTTAGCCGGGAAGCAGGTCCTGCGGGAAGAGACCCAGTACTTC

J: TRBJ2-3
V: TRBV5-1
size: NA
D: TRBD1
CDR3: CASSFRDRLEDTQYF
DNA: TGCGCCAGCAGCTTTAGGGACAGGCTAGAGGATACGCAGTATTTT